This T cell receptor beta chain was recorded in a study of blood T cell repertoires in COVID-19. Study-level information: Nucleic acid was either cDNA or gDNA, and it came from T cells, B-cell-depleted T cells, or PBMCs.

The assay was immunoSEQ multiplex PCR, and TCRdb's table has in-frame clones only and misses some. The table records around 170,000 clones, over 80% of them present only once. CDR3 length: 15 residues. Trimming at V came to 5 bases and at J to 6 bases, leaving 11 bases not matched to a gene. CDR1 and CDR2 (germline): MDHEN, SYDVKM. The chain uses TRBV28 and TRBJ2-7; the match to TRBD1 covers 9 bases. This TCR came from a woman in her 70s with COVID-19, enrolled during active disease. Sequencing was carried out using peripheral blood. Here the CDR3 reads CASSPPPQGAGEQYF. The CDR3, as DNA: TGTGCCAGCAGTCCGCCCCCACAGGGGGCAGGCGAGCAGTACTTC.